Presented here are 18 T cell receptor beta chains from one specimen sequenced in a study of OX40 agonist ivuxolimab in advanced cancers. TCRdb's copy holds only in-frame clones and misses some; the assay was immunoSEQ multiplex PCR. This table has around 70,000 clones, about 82% appearing once. Sequenced here: CD4+ or CD8+ T cells sorted from blood, sampled in a trial of the OX40 agonist ivuxolimab. The receptors stem from an adult with an advanced solid tumor such as melanoma, head and neck, liver or kidney cancer.

The CDR3 DNA reads as TGCGCCAGCAGCTTCCAGGGGGCTAGTAACACTGAAGCTTTCTTT. Amino acids: CASSFQGASNTEAFF. The rearrangement uses TRBV5-1 and TRBJ1-1; 8 bases fit TRBD1. The CDR3 sequence is 15 residues long. V was clipped by 2 bases and J by 2 bases; unmatched bases: 5. CDR1 is SGHRS, CDR2 YFSETQ, per germline.

The genes are TRBV6-5 and TRBJ1-4; 7 nucleotides line up with TRBD1. CDR3 length: 15 residues. The trim removed 6 bases at V and 11 bases at J, leaving 15 bases unmatched. Per the germline V gene, CDR1 is MNHEY and CDR2 is SVGAGI. CDR3 in DNA: TGTGCCAGCAGAGACACCGGGACAGCTAACTTGAAACTGTTTTTT. It is translated as CASRDTGTANLKLFF.

The J gene is TRBJ1-5, the V gene TRBV6-6, with D possibly TRBD1 on 6 matching bases. Per the germline V gene, CDR1 is MNHNY and CDR2 is SVGAGI (reference sequence). The CDR3 sequence is 15 residues long. V gave up 2 bases and J gave up 6 bases, with 14 bases separating them. The CDR3 sequence is CASSYKGGTGQPQHF. CDR3 DNA sequence: TGTGCCAGCAGTTACAAGGGGGGGACGGGTCAGCCCCAGCATTTT.

The rearrangement uses TRBV28 and TRBJ2-1, with a tentative D call TRBD2 (6 bases). V was pared by 6 bases and J by 7 bases, with 7 bases between. This CDR3 is 11 amino acids long. CDR1 and CDR2 from the germline V gene are MDHEN and SYDVKM. As DNA, the CDR3 is TGTGCCAGCAGCCTAGCGAATGAGCAGTTCTTC. This codes for CASSLANEQFF.

The gene calls are TRBV2 and TRBJ2-3, with 9 bases that match TRBD2. Germline lookup yields CDR1 SNHLY and CDR2 FYNNEI. The CDR3 extends over 15 amino acids. V shed 6 bases and J 4 bases; nucleotides not matched to a gene: 8. The chain's CDR3 is CASRISGGEADTQYF. CDR3 DNA: TGTGCCAGCAGAATTAGCGGGGGAGAGGCAGATACGCAGTATTTT.

The V and J genes are TRBV6-1 and TRBJ1-2; a weak D match, TRBD1 (6 bases). Trimming stripped 9 bases from V and 2 bases from J, with 16 bases between. Per germline, CDR1 MNHNS and CDR2 SASEGT. This CDR3 is built from 14 residues. DNA of the CDR3: TGTGCCAGTGAAAAGGGGGGGGGCAACTATGGCTACACCTTC. It yields the protein CASEKGGGNYGYTF.

The chain recombines TRBV4-3 with TRBJ2-1; TRBD1 or TRBD2 may be the D gene (6 bases each). V was shortened by 6 bases and J by 0 bases, with 12 bases between the two germline ends. Per germline, CDR1 LGHNA and CDR2 YSLEER. This CDR3 has 15 residues. CDR3 protein: CASRQGLSSYNEQFF. The CDR3 nucleotides read TGCGCCAGCAGACAGGGACTGAGCTCCTACAATGAGCAGTTCTTC.

The chain carries TRBV27 and TRBJ2-3; possibly TRBD1 for D (6 bases). CDR1 is MNHEY and CDR2 is SMNVEV in the germline V gene (reference sequence). The CDR3 consists of 14 residues. V gave up 5 bases and J gave up 0 bases, with 9 bases separating them. The DNA for the CDR3 is TGTGCCAGCAGTATAACAGGGAGCACAGATACGCAGTATTTT. Its protein is CASSITGSTDTQYF.

The gene calls are TRBV29-1 and TRBJ2-5; D is unresolved. The closer fit of TRBJ2-7 to the DNA end suggests the J call may be wrong. The CDR3 covers 12 residues. Germline V gene lookup returns CDR1 SQVTM and CDR2 ANQGSEA. The CDR3 coding sequence is TGCAGCGTTGAAGTGAATGACTACGAGCAGTACTTC. Its protein product is CSVEVNDYEQYF.

V and J are TRBV7-3 and TRBJ2-5, with D tentatively TRBD1 (5 bases). V dropped 5 bases and J dropped 5 bases, with 15 bases sitting between them. Germline lookup yields CDR1 SGHTA and CDR2 FQGTGA. The CDR3 extends over 14 amino acids. In DNA, the CDR3 is TGTGCCAGCAGCCAGGGCCAGGGCTTCGAGACCCAGTACTTC. Protein sequence: CASSQGQGFETQYF. Filled out from reference TRBV7-3 and TRBJ2-5, the complete variable domain reads GAGVSQTPSNKVTEKGKYVELRCDPISGHTALYWYRQSLGQGPEFLIYFQGTGAADDSGLPNDRFFAVRPEGSVSTLKIQRTERGDSAVYLCASSQGQGFETQYFGPGTRLLVL.

V and J are TRBV4-2 and TRBJ1-1, with a tentative D call TRBD1 (5 bases). This CDR3 has 16 amino acids. CDR1 and CDR2 from the germline V gene are LGHNA and YNFKEQ. The V gene lost 1 base and the J gene lost 3 bases, with 15 bases spanning the gap. The CDR3 coding sequence is TGTGCCAGCAGCCAAGTTATCGTCCGGGGGGACACTGAAGCTTTCTTT. Amino acid sequence: CASSQVIVRGDTEAFF.

The chain has TRBV19 and TRBJ1-6; D is unresolved. The CDR3 spans 16 residues. The germline CDR1 and CDR2 sequences are LNHDA and SQIVND (reference sequence). Trimming removed 3 bases from V and 7 bases from J, with 16 bases in between. The CDR3 loop reads CASSINFPALNSPLHF. CDR3 nucleotides: TGTGCCAGTAGTATTAACTTCCCGGCCTTAAATTCACCCCTCCACTTT.

The CDR3 region has the DNA TGCGCCAGCAGCCAAGAGGAGGCAGATACGCAGTATTTT. Its translation is CASSQEEADTQYF. The V and J genes are TRBV4-3 and TRBJ2-3, with a weak D call TRBD2 (5 bases). The length of the CDR3 is 13 residues. Germline V gives CDR1 LGHNA, CDR2 YSLEER. V shed 0 bases and J shed 4 bases, with 5 bases lying between them.

The chain carries TRBV6-5 and TRBJ2-3, with D possibly being TRBD2 (6 bases). CDR3 length: 14 residues. Germline assignment: CDR1 MNHEY and CDR2 SVGAGI. V was trimmed by 5 bases and J by 1 base, leaving 10 bases between them. The CDR3 spells CASSLAGRTDTQYF. The CDR3 DNA sequence: TGTGCCAGCAGTCTGGCGGGGCGCACAGATACGCAGTATTTT.

The V gene is TRBV11-2, the J gene TRBJ1-2, with D unclear. CDR3 size: 13 residues. Per the germline V gene, CDR1 is SGHAT and CDR2 is FQNNGV. V lost 7 bases, J lost 2 bases, and 11 bases lay in between. The CDR3 coding sequence is TGTGCCAGCAATTCCGACCGAAACTATGGCTACACCTTC. Translation gives CASNSDRNYGYTF.

This chain joins TRBV27 and TRBJ2-3, with 7 bases fitting TRBD2. Germline V gene data show CDR1 as MNHEY and CDR2 as SMNVEV (reference sequence). The CDR3 extends over 15 amino acids. The V segment lost 5 bases and the J segment 2 bases; nucleotides outside the gene matches: 7. The CDR3 DNA follows: TGTGCCAGCAGTCCCCTCCTAGCGGTCACAGATACGCAGTATTTT. It encodes CASSPLLAVTDTQYF.

The gene calls are TRBV7-6 and TRBJ2-3, with 15 bases lining up with TRBD2. With 3 bases clipped from V and 4 bases from J, the junction kept 5 bases outside the gene matches. The V gene's germline CDR1 is SGHVS and CDR2 FNYEAQ. CDR3 size: 17 residues. CDR3 in amino acids: CASSLGLAGGLADTQYF. CDR3 DNA sequence: TGTGCCAGCAGCTTGGGACTAGCGGGAGGTTTGGCAGATACGCAGTATTTT.

This rearrangement joins TRBV6-1 to TRBJ1-1; D unresolved. Germline-derived CDR1 and CDR2 are MNHNS and SASEGT. This CDR3 is 13 amino acids long. The germline V and J ends were trimmed by 5 bases and 0 bases, with 7 bases remaining between them. The chain's CDR3 is CASSPTLNTEAFF. The CDR3 DNA sequence: TGTGCCAGCAGTCCGACATTGAACACTGAAGCTTTCTTT.